This entry is about one T cell receptor beta chain. The data were taken from a study of shared clonotypes between healthy human individuals. Naive CD8 isolation took CD45RO-negative cells positively selected for CCR7 and excluded terminally differentiated effector memory CD45RA+ cells. Only in-frame clones appear in the TCRdb table, and some are missing; sequencing was by immunoSEQ multiplex PCR. The sample yields about 2 million clones, about 94% seen once. V shed 5 bases and J 5 bases; nucleotides not matched to a gene: 5. Germline V gene lookup returns CDR1 MNHEY and CDR2 SMNVEV (reference sequence). The CDR3 extends over 15 amino acids.

The V call is TRBV27, the J call TRBJ2-1; TRBD2 aligns across 11 bases. Sequencing input: naive CD8+ T cells sorted from blood. The sequence was collected from a man aged 18 to 35 in good health. CDR3 in amino acids: CASSPSGRSHNEQFF. The CDR3 DNA reads TGTGCCAGCAGTCCTAGCGGGAGGAGCCACAATGAGCAGTTCTTC.